This entry lists 13 T cell receptor beta chains sequenced from one sample in a study of shared clonotypes between healthy human individuals. The assay was immunoSEQ multiplex PCR, and TCRdb's table has in-frame clones only and misses some. The sample carries 1.6 million or so clones, 96% recorded once. The sequenced material came from naive CD4+ T cells sorted from blood. This sample's subset: CD45RA+ positively selected. The receptors stem from a man younger than 45 in good health.

This clone was seen just once. J is TRBJ2-6 and V is TRBV4-2; D uncertain. Germline V gene lookup returns CDR1 LGHNA and CDR2 YNFKEQ. The CDR3 length is 14 residues. Trimming took 5 bases from V and 5 from J, leaving 10 bases between them. The CDR3 spells CASSSTERANVLTF. The CDR3 DNA reads as TGTGCCAGCAGCTCCACGGAGAGGGCCAACGTCCTGACTTTC.

The rearrangement joins TRBV29-1 to TRBJ2-1, with D possibly TRBD1 on 5 matching bases. The V gene's germline CDR1 is SQVTM and CDR2 ANQGSEA. This CDR3 is 13 amino acids long. V was trimmed by 4 bases and J by 5 bases, leaving 12 bases between them. In nucleotides, the CDR3 is TGCAGCGTTGCCGCGACAGTCGACAATGAGCAGTTCTTC. It yields the protein CSVAATVDNEQFF.

This clone was picked up one time. The V and J genes are TRBV5-4 and TRBJ2-7, with D perhaps TRBD2 (6 bases). V was pared by 1 base and J by 5 bases, with 28 bases between. Germline loops: CDR1 SGHNT, CDR2 YYREEE (reference sequence). The CDR3 length is 19 residues. This chain's CDR3 is CASSLRFNPRDFLGHEQYF. The DNA for the CDR3 is TGTGCCAGCAGCTTGCGTTTTAACCCCCGGGACTTCCTGGGGCACGAGCAGTACTTC.

DNA of the CDR3: TGTGCCAGCTCACCCCCAGCGGAGAAGAAAAACATTCAGTACTTC. This gives the protein CASSPPAEKKNIQYF. The chain couples TRBV18 to TRBJ2-4, with D perhaps matching TRBD2 (5 bases). This CDR3 region has 15 residues. V dropped 3 bases and J dropped 4 bases, with 13 bases sitting between them. Germline assignment: CDR1 KGHSH and CDR2 LQKENI.

The chain employs TRBV9 and TRBJ1-5, with a weak D call TRBD1 (6 bases). Per the germline V gene, CDR1 is SGDLS and CDR2 is YYNGEE. The V end lost 0 bases, the J end lost 1 base, and 23 bases lay between the germline ends. CDR3 size: 20 residues. The DNA of the CDR3 is TGTGCCAGCAGCGTAGTTCCTGAAACCGATACAGGGAAAAGCAATCAGCCCCAGCATTTT. Residues: CASSVVPETDTGKSNQPQHF.

The gene calls are TRBV21-1 and TRBJ2-3; the table's D call of TRBD2 was not tested on the DNA. TRBV21-1 is labeled a pseudogene. The CDR3 is 11 amino acids. CDR3 residues: CASRTRDTQYF. The CDR3 DNA sequence: TGTGCCAGCAGGACTAGGGATACGCAGTATTTT.

This rearrangement joins TRBV28 to TRBJ2-5, with a weak D call TRBD1 (6 bases). Germline-derived CDR1 and CDR2 are MDHEN and SYDVKM. The CDR3 extends over 16 amino acids. Trimming removed 5 bases at V and 1 base at J, with 17 bases between. The CDR3: CASSLVQGFVQETQYF. As DNA, the CDR3 is TGTGCCAGCAGTCTTGTCCAGGGGTTCGTCCAAGAGACCCAGTACTTC. Full variable domain (outside the CDR3, taken from reference TRBV28 and TRBJ2-5): DVKVTQSSRYLVKRTGEKVFLECVQDMDHENMFWYRQDPGLGLRLIYFSYDVKMKEKGDIPEGYSVSREKKERFSLILESASTNQTSMYLCASSLVQGFVQETQYFGPGTRLLVL.

The table lists this clone with a count of one. The chain links TRBV6-5 to TRBJ2-3; no firm D call. CDR1 is MNHEY and CDR2 is SVGAGI in the germline V gene. The V end lost 4 bases, the J end lost 4 bases, and 9 bases lay between the germline ends. The CDR3 sequence is 13 residues long. The CDR3 DNA is TGTGCCAGCAGTTCCCCCAAAGCAGATACGCAGTATTTT. This translates into CASSSPKADTQYF.

The CDR3 region is CASSARAQGQGEQYF. CDR3 sequence (DNA): TGTGCCAGCAGCGCAAGAGCCCAGGGTCAGGGCGAGCAGTACTTC. This sequence joins TRBV11-1 and TRBJ2-7; TRBD1 is a possible D gene (5 bases). CDR1 is SGHAT and CDR2 is FQDESV in the germline V gene (reference sequence). Trimming removed 5 bases at V and 6 bases at J, with 20 bases between. The CDR3 runs to 15 residues. The whole variable domain, filled in from reference TRBV11-1 and TRBJ2-7, reads EAEVAQSPRYKITEKSQAVAFWCDPISGHATLYWYRQILGQGPELLVQFQDESVVDDSQLPKDRFSAERLKGVDSTLKIQPAELGDSAMYLCASSARAQGQGEQYFGPGTRLTVT.

The chain combines TRBV2 with TRBJ2-3; D may be TRBD1 (5 bases). Trimming shortened V by 4 bases and J by 4 bases, and 18 bases separated the two germline ends. The CDR3 sequence is 16 residues long. The germline CDR1 and CDR2 sequences are SNHLY and FYNNEI. CDR3 in amino acids: CASSGGLGAISDTQYF. The CDR3 DNA is TGTGCCAGCAGTGGTGGGCTAGGGGCCATCTCAGATACGCAGTATTTT.

The chain couples TRBV28 to TRBJ2-2; a weak D match, TRBD2 (6 bases). V was shortened by 5 bases and J by 7 bases, with 14 bases between the two germline ends. CDR3 size: 14 residues. Germline V lookup: CDR1 MDHEN, CDR2 SYDVKM. CDR3 DNA sequence: TGTGCCAGCAGTCTGGGACTGCGAAGCGGGGAGCTGTTTTTT. Translating it yields CASSLGLRSGELFF.

The chain links TRBV7-2 to TRBJ2-2, with D possibly being TRBD2 (6 bases). Trimming stripped 5 bases from V and 1 base from J, with 11 bases between. CDR1 SGHTA and CDR2 FQGNSA come from the germline V gene. There are 15 residues in the CDR3. The DNA for the CDR3 is TGTGCCAGCAGCCCCGGGACTCTGAACACCGGGGAGCTGTTTTTT. Protein: CASSPGTLNTGELFF.

The rearrangement uses TRBV5-6 and TRBJ2-1; 12 nucleotides line up with TRBD2. Per germline, CDR1 SGHDT and CDR2 YYEEEE. Trimming removed 2 bases from V and 15 bases from J; junction bases left unmatched: 9. The length of the CDR3 is 14 residues. The CDR3 nucleotides are TGTGCCAGCAGCTTCAGACTAGCGGGAGTTTTTGGGTTCTTC. Amino acids: CASSFRLAGVFGFF.